The rows below give T cell receptor beta chains drawn from one sample of a study of blood T cell repertoires in COVID-19. Here immunoSEQ multiplex PCR was the method, and the copy in TCRdb shows in-frame clones only, minus some. The table records some 240,000 clones, approximately 80% of them present only once. Sequencing was performed on peripheral blood. The receptors were sampled from a woman aged 80 or over with acute or convalescent COVID-19. Each CDR3 is given with its conserved first and last residue. Size is stated for part of the rows, as once, few or many counts, or as a class when the clone is expanded.

cdr3_length: 14
v_call: TRBV2
j_call: TRBJ2-5
clone_size: NA
cdr3_aa: CASSVPDRGKTQYF

cdr3_length: 15
v_call: TRBV5-1
j_call: TRBJ1-1
clone_size: NA
cdr3_aa: CASSSRDSLNTEAFF

cdr3_length: 13
v_call: TRBV7-9
j_call: TRBJ1-1
clone_size: NA
cdr3_aa: CASSFRGGTEAFF

cdr3_length: 14
v_call: TRBV5-1
j_call: TRBJ1-1
clone_size: NA
cdr3_aa: CASSLDQLNTEAFF

cdr3_length: 14
v_call: TRBV5-6
j_call: TRBJ1-3
clone_size: NA
cdr3_aa: CASSLGQGGHTIYF

cdr3_length: 18
v_call: TRBV28
j_call: TRBJ1-5
clone_size: NA
cdr3_aa: CASSKPGGTKPPFIPQHF

cdr3_length: 16
v_call: TRBV27
j_call: TRBJ1-1
clone_size: once
cdr3_aa: CASSLWGQGTNTEAFF

cdr3_length: 13
v_call: TRBV12-3/TRBV12-4
j_call: TRBJ1-2
clone_size: NA
cdr3_aa: CASNPGQGFGYTF

cdr3_length: 14
v_call: TRBV5-1
j_call: TRBJ2-2
clone_size: NA
cdr3_aa: CASSPDRRTGELFF

cdr3_length: 13
v_call: TRBV28
j_call: TRBJ2-2
clone_size: NA
cdr3_aa: CASRSGGTGELFF

cdr3_length: 16
v_call: TRBV27
j_call: TRBJ2-7
clone_size: NA
cdr3_aa: CASSPKQLAGYYEQYF

cdr3_length: 13
v_call: TRBV30
j_call: TRBJ1-2
clone_size: NA
cdr3_aa: CAWRRDSYYGYTF

cdr3_length: 16
v_call: TRBV5-8
j_call: TRBJ2-1
clone_size: NA
cdr3_aa: CASSSRVAGGANEQFF

cdr3_length: 12
v_call: TRBV2
j_call: TRBJ1-4
clone_size: NA
cdr3_aa: CASSAQDKKLFF

cdr3_length: 15
v_call: TRBV28
j_call: TRBJ2-5
clone_size: NA
cdr3_aa: CASSLLGQSGETQYF

cdr3_length: 15
v_call: TRBV27
j_call: TRBJ2-7
clone_size: few
cdr3_aa: CASSTSGGPSYEQYF

cdr3_length: 11
v_call: TRBV27
j_call: TRBJ2-5
clone_size: NA
cdr3_aa: CASRLTGALYF

cdr3_length: 13
v_call: TRBV5-1
j_call: TRBJ1-1
clone_size: once
cdr3_aa: CATRGNMNTEAFF

cdr3_length: 14
v_call: TRBV7-2
j_call: TRBJ2-5
clone_size: NA
cdr3_aa: CASSGTGGVETQYF

cdr3_length: 15
v_call: TRBV6-5
j_call: TRBJ1-6
clone_size: NA
cdr3_aa: CASSYFDRGMSPLHF

cdr3_length: 13
v_call: TRBV2
j_call: TRBJ1-1
clone_size: once
cdr3_aa: CASSQDRNTEAFF

cdr3_length: 12
v_call: TRBV3-1/TRBV3-2
j_call: TRBJ2-5
clone_size: NA
cdr3_aa: CASSPTGETQYF

cdr3_length: 18
v_call: TRBV15
j_call: TRBJ1-6
clone_size: NA
cdr3_aa: CATSRDTQMGGNNSPLHF

cdr3_length: 15
v_call: TRBV9
j_call: TRBJ2-3
clone_size: NA
cdr3_aa: CASSVEGGITDTQYF

cdr3_length: 16
v_call: TRBV27
j_call: TRBJ2-7
clone_size: NA
cdr3_aa: CASSLSWRGGAYEQYF

cdr3_length: 14
v_call: TRBV18
j_call: TRBJ2-7
clone_size: NA
cdr3_aa: CASSSRDRGHEQYF

cdr3_length: 15
v_call: TRBV11-2
j_call: TRBJ1-6
clone_size: NA
cdr3_aa: CASSYTTGGHSPLHF

cdr3_length: 14
v_call: TRBV6-5
j_call: TRBJ1-4
clone_size: once
cdr3_aa: CASSPGGGNEKLFF

cdr3_length: 15
v_call: TRBV18
j_call: TRBJ2-1
clone_size: NA
cdr3_aa: CASSPLAGSRNEQFF

cdr3_length: 16
v_call: TRBV3-1/TRBV3-2
j_call: TRBJ2-7
clone_size: NA
cdr3_aa: CASSQVRGRGDNEQYF

cdr3_length: 14
v_call: TRBV2
j_call: TRBJ1-1
clone_size: once
cdr3_aa: CASSETRRNTEAFF

cdr3_length: 13
v_call: TRBV19
j_call: TRBJ1-5
clone_size: NA
cdr3_aa: CASSIEGRQPQHF

cdr3_length: 13
v_call: TRBV28
j_call: TRBJ2-5
clone_size: once
cdr3_aa: CASSLFQIETQYF

cdr3_length: 15
v_call: TRBV23-1
j_call: TRBJ1-1
clone_size: NA
cdr3_aa: CASSHGQGANTEAFF

cdr3_length: 16
v_call: TRBV19
j_call: TRBJ1-6
clone_size: NA
cdr3_aa: CASSITGVDGNSPLHF

cdr3_length: 16
v_call: TRBV18
j_call: TRBJ2-5
clone_size: NA
cdr3_aa: CASSLRTGGAGETQYF

cdr3_length: 14
v_call: TRBV29-1
j_call: TRBJ2-5
clone_size: NA
cdr3_aa: CSVGIAGGGETQYF

cdr3_length: 16
v_call: TRBV19
j_call: TRBJ2-2
clone_size: NA
cdr3_aa: CASSSGDRGRSGELFF

cdr3_length: 17
v_call: TRBV5-6
j_call: TRBJ1-2
clone_size: NA
cdr3_aa: CASSLGRLTAGVIGYTF

cdr3_length: 18
v_call: TRBV5-1
j_call: TRBJ2-3
clone_size: NA
cdr3_aa: CASSLGFRTGLITDTQYF

cdr3_length: 11
v_call: TRBV6-5
j_call: TRBJ1-2
clone_size: NA
cdr3_aa: CASGTAYGYTF

cdr3_length: 14
v_call: TRBV28
j_call: TRBJ1-1
clone_size: few
cdr3_aa: CASSLLQGFTEAFF